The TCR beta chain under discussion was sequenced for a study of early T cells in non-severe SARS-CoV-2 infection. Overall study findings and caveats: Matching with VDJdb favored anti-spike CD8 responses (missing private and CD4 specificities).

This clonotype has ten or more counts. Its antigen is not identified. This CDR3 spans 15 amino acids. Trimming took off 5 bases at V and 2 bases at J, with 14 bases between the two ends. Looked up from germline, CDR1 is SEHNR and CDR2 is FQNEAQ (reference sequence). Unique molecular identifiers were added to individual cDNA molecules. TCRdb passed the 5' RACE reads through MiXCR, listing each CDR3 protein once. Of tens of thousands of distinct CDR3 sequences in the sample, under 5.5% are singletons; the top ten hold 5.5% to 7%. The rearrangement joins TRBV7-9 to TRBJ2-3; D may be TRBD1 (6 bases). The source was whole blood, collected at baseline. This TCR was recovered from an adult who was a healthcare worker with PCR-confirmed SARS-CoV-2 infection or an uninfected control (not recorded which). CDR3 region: CASSGGGQSTDTQYF. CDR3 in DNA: TGTGCCAGCAGCGGCGGCGGACAGTCCACAGATACGCAGTATTTT.